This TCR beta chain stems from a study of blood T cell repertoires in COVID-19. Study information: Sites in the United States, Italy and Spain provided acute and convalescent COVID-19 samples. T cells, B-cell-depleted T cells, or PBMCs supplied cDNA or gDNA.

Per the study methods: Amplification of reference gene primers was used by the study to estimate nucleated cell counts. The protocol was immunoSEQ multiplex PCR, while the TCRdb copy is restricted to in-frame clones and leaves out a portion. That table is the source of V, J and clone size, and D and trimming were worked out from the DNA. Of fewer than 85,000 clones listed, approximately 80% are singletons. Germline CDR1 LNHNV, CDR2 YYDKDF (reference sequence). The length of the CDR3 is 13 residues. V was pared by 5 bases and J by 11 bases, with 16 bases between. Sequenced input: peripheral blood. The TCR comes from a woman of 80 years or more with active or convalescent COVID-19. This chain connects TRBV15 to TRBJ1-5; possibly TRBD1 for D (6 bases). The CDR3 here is CATSHSQGLSQHF. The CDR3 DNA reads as TGTGCCACCAGCCACTCACAGGGCTTATCCCAGCATTTT.